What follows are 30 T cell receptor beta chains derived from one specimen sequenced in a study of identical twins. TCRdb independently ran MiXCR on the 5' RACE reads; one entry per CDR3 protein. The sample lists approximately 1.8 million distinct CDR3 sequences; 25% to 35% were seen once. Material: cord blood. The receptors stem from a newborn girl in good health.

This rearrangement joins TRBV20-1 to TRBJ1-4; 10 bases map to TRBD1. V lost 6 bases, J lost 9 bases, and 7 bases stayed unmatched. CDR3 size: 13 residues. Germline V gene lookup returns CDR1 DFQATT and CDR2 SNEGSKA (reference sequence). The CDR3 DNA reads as TGCAGTGCCACCCCGGGACAGGGGAAAAAACTGTTTTTT. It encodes CSATPGQGKKLFF.

CDR3 sequence: CASSLATKEQYF. DNA of the CDR3: TGTGCCAGCAGCTTAGCGACTAAGGAGCAGTACTTC. The rearrangement links TRBV7-9 to TRBJ2-5; possible D gene TRBD2, 5 bases. In germline, CDR1 is SEHNR, CDR2 FQNEAQ (reference sequence). The CDR3 covers 12 residues. The V end was cut by 0 bases, the J end by 11 bases, with 10 bases between.

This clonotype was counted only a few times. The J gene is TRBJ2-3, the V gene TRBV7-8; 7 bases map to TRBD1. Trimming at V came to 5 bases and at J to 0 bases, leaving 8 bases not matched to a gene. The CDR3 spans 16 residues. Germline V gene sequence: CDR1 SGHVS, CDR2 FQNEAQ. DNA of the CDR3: TGTGCCAGCAGCGTCGGACAGGCCCTTAGCACAGATACGCAGTATTTT. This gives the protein CASSVGQALSTDTQYF.

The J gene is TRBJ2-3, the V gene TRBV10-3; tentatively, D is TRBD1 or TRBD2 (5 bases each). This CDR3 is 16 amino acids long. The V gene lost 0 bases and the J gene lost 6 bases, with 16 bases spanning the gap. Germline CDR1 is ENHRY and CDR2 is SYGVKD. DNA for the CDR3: TGTGCCATCAGTGAGTCTACAGGAAAGGGGACGGATACGCAGTATTTT. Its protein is CAISESTGKGTDTQYF.

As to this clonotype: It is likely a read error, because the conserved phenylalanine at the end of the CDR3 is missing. The CDR3 DNA is TGTGCCAGCAGCCAGGACGGGAATACGCAGTATCTT. Protein product: CASSQDGNTQYL. V and J are TRBV13 and TRBJ2-3; the D gene is possibly TRBD2 (5 bases). Looked up from germline, CDR1 is PRHDT and CDR2 is FYEKMQ (reference sequence). V was clipped by 5 bases and J by 7 bases, with 10 bases between them. The CDR3 has 12 residues.

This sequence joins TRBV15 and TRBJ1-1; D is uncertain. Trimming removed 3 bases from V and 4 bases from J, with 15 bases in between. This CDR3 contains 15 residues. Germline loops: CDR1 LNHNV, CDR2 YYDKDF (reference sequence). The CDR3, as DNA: TGTGCCACCAGCAGGTCCGTCTGGGGTGGCACTGAAGCTTTCTTT. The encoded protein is CATSRSVWGGTEAFF.

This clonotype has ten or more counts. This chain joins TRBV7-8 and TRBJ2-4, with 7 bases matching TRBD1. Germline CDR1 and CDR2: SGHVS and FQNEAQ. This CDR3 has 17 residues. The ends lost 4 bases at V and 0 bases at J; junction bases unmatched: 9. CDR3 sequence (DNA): TGTGCCAGCAGCTGGTGGGACAGAGAGTTAGCCAAAAACATTCAGTACTTC. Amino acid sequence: CASSWWDRELAKNIQYF.

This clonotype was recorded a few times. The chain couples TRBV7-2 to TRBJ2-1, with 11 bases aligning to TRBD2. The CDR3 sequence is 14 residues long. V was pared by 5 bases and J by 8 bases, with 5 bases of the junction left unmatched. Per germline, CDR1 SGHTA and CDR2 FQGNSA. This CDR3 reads CASSRRTSGHEQFF. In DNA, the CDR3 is TGTGCCAGCAGCCGGAGGACTAGCGGGCATGAGCAGTTCTTC. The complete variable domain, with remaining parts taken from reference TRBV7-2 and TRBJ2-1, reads GAGVSQSPSNKVTEKGKDVELRCDPISGHTALYWYRQSLGQGLEFLIYFQGNSAPDKSGLPSDRFSAERTGGSVSTLTIQRTQQEDSAVYLCASSRRTSGHEQFFGPGTRLTVL.

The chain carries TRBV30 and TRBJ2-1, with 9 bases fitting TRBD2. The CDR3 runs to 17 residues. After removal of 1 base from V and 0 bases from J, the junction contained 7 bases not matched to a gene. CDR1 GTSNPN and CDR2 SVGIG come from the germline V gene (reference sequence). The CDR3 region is CAWSGLAGQSSYNEQFF. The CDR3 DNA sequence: TGTGCCTGGAGTGGCCTAGCGGGGCAGAGCTCCTACAATGAGCAGTTCTTC.

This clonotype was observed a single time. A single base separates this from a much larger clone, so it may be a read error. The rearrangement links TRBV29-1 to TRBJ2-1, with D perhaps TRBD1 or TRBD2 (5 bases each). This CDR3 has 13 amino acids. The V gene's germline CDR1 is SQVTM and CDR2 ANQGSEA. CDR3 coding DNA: TGCAGCGCCTTTTCACGGGGCTACAGTGAGCAGTTCTTC. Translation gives CSAFSRGYSEQFF.

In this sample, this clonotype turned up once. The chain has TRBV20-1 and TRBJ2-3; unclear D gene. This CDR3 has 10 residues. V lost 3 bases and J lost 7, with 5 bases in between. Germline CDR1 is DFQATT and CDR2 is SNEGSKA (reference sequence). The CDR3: CSASSYTQYF. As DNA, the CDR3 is TGCAGTGCTAGTTCGTATACGCAGTATTTT.

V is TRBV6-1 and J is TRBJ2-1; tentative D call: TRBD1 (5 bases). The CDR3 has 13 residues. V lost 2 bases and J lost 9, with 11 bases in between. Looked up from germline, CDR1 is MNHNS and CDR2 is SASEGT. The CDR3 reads CASSESGISEQFF. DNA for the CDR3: TGTGCCAGCAGTGAATCAGGGATAAGTGAGCAGTTCTTC.

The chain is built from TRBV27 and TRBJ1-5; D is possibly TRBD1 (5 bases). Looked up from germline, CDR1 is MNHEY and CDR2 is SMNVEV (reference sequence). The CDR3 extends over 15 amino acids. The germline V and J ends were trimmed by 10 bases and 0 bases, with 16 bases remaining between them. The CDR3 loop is CATRVRAYSNQPQHF. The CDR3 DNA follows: TGTGCCACCAGAGTCAGGGCCTATAGCAATCAGCCCCAGCATTTT.

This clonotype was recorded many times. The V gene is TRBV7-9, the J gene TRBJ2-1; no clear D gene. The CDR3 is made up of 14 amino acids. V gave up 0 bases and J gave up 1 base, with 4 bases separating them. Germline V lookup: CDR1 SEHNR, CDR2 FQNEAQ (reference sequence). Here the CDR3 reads CASSLAQSYNEQFF. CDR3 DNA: TGTGCCAGCAGCTTAGCCCAGTCCTACAATGAGCAGTTCTTC. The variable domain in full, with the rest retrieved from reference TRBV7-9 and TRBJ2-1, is DTGVSQNPRHKITKRGQNVTFRCDPISEHNRLYWYRQTLGQGPEFLTYFQNEAQLEKSRLLSDRFSAERPKGSFSTLEIQRTEQGDSAMYLCASSLAQSYNEQFFGPGTRLTVL.

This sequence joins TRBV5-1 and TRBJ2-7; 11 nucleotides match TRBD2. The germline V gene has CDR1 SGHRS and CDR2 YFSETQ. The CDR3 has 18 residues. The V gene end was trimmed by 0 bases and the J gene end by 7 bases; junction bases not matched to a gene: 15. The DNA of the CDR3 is TGCGCCAGCAGCTTGGTGCCGCCGGGACTAGCGGATTACAATGAGCAGTACTTC. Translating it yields CASSLVPPGLADYNEQYF.

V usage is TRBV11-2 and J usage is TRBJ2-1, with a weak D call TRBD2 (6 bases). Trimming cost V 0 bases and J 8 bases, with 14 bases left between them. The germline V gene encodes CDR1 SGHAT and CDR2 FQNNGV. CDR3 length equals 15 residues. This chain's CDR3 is CASSLDRWGVYEQFF. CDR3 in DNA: TGTGCCAGCAGCTTAGACAGGTGGGGGGTCTATGAGCAGTTCTTC.

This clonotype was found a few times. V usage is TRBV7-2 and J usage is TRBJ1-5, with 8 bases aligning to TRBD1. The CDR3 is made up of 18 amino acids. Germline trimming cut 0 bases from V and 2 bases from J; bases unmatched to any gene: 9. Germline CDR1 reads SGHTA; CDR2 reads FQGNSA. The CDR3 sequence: CASSLAGTGLYGNQPQHF. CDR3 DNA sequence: TGTGCCAGCAGCTTAGCCGGGACAGGCCTTTATGGCAATCAGCCCCAGCATTTT. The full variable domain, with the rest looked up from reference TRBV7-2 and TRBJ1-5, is GAGVSQSPSNKVTEKGKDVELRCDPISGHTALYWYRQSLGQGLEFLIYFQGNSAPDKSGLPSDRFSAERTGGSVSTLTIQRTQQEDSAVYLCASSLAGTGLYGNQPQHFGDGTRLSIL.

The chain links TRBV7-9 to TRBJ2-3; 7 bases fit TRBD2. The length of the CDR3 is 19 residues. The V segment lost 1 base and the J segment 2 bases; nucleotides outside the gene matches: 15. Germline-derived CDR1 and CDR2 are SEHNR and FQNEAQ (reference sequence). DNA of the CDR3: TGTGCCAGCAGCTTAGGAGGACTATGGGGGGGATATAACACAGATACGCAGTATTTT. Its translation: CASSLGGLWGGYNTDTQYF.

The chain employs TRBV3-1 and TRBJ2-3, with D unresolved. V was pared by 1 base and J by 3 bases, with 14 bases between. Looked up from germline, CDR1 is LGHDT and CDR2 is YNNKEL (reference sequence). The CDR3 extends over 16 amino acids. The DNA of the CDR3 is TGTGCCAGCAGCCAAGGAAAAGGCTCACAAACAGATACGCAGTATTTT. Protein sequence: CASSQGKGSQTDTQYF.

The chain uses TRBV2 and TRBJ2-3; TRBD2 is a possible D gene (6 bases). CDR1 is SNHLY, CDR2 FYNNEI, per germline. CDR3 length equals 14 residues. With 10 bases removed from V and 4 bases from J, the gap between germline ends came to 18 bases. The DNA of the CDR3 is TGTGCCACCCAGACTAGTTTGGGTTCAGATACGCAGTATTTT. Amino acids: CATQTSLGSDTQYF. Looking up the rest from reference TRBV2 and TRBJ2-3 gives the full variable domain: EPEVTQTPSHQVTQMGQEVILRCVPISNHLYFYWYRQILGQKVEFLVSFYNNEISEKSEIFDDQFSVERPDGSNFTLKIRSTKLEDSAMYFCATQTSLGSDTQYFGPGTRLTVL.

In nucleotides, the CDR3 is TGCAGTGCTCTACGAACCGGGACACCTTACGAGCAGTTCTTC. This encodes CSALRTGTPYEQFF. V usage is TRBV20-1 and J usage is TRBJ2-1; D might be TRBD1 (6 bases). The germline V and J ends were trimmed by 5 bases and 10 bases, with 21 bases remaining between them. The CDR3 consists of 14 residues. Germline CDR1 is DFQATT and CDR2 is SNEGSKA (reference sequence).

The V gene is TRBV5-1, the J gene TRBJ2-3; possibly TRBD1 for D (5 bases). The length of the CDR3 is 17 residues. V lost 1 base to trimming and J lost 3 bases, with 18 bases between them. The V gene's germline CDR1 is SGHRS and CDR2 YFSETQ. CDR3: CASSLLVAVKGTDTQYF. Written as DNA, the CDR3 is TGCGCCAGCAGCTTGTTGGTGGCGGTCAAGGGGACAGATACGCAGTATTTT. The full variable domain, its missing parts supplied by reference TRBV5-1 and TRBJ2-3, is KAGVTQTPRYLIKTRGQQVTLSCSPISGHRSVSWYQQTPGQGLQFLFEYFSETQRNKGNFPGRFSGRQFSNSRSEMNVSTLELGDSALYLCASSLLVAVKGTDTQYFGPGTRLTVL.

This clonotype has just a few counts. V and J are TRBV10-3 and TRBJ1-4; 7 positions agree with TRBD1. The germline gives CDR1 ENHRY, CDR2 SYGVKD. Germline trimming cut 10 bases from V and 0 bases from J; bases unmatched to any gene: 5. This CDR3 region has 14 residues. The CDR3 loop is CATRDSATNEKLFF. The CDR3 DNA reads TGTGCCACCCGGGACAGCGCAACTAATGAAAAACTGTTTTTT.

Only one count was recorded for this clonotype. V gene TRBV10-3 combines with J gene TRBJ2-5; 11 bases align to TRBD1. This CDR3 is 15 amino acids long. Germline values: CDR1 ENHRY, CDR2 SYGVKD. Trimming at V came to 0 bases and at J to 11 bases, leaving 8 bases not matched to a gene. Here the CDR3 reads CAISESGQGAREQYF. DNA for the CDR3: TGTGCCATCAGTGAGTCAGGACAGGGGGCGCGGGAGCAGTACTTC.

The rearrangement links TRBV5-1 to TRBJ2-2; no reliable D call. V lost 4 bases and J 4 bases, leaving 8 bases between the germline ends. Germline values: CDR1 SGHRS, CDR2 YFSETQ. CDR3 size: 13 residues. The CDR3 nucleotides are TGCGCCAGCAGCCCTAAGGTCACCGGGGAGCTGTTTTTT. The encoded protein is CASSPKVTGELFF.

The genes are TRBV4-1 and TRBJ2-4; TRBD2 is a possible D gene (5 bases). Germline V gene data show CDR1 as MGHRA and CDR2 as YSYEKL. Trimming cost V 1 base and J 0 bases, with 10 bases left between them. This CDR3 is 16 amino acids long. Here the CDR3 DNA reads TGCGCCAGCAGCCAAGGTGCCGGGGTAGCCAAAAACATTCAGTACTTC. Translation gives CASSQGAGVAKNIQYF.

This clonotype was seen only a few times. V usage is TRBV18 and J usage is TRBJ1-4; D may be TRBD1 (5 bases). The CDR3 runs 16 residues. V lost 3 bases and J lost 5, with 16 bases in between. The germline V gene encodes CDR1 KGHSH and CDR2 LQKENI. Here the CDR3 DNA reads TGTGCCAGCTCACCCGACTTGACAGCGAGAAATGAAAAACTGTTTTTT. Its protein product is CASSPDLTARNEKLFF.

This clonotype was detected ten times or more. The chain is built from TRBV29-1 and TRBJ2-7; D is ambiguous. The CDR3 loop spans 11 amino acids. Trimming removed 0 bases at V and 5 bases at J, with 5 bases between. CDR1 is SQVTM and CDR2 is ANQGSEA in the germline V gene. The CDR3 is CSVEDRHEQYF. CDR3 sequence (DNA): TGCAGCGTTGAAGATCGACACGAGCAGTACTTC.

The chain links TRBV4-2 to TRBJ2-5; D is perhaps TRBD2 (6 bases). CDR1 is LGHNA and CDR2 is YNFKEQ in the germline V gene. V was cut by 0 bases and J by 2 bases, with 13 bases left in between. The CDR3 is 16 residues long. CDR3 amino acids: CASSQDPGLVQETQYF. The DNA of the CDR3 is TGTGCCAGCAGCCAAGATCCGGGACTGGTACAAGAGACCCAGTACTTC.

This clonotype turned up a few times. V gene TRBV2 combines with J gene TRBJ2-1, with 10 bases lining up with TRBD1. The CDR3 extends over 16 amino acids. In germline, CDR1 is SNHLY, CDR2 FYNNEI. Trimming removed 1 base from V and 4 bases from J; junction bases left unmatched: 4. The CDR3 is CASSEGRQGAYNEQFF. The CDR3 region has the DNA TGTGCCAGCAGTGAAGGACGACAGGGGGCGTACAATGAGCAGTTCTTC.